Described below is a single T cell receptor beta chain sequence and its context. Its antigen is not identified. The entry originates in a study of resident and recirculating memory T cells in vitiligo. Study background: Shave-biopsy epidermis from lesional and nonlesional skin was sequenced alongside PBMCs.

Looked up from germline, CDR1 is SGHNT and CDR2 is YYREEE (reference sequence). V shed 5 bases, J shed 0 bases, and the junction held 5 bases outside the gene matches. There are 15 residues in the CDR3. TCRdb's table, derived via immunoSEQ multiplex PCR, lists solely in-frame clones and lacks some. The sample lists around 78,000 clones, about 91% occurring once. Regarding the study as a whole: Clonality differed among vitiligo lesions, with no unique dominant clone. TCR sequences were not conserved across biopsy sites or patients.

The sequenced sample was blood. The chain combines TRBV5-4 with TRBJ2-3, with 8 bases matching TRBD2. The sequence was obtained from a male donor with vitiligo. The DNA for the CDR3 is TGTGCCAGCAGGAGAAGCGGGAGCAGCACAGATACGCAGTATTTT. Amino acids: CASRRSGSSTDTQYF.